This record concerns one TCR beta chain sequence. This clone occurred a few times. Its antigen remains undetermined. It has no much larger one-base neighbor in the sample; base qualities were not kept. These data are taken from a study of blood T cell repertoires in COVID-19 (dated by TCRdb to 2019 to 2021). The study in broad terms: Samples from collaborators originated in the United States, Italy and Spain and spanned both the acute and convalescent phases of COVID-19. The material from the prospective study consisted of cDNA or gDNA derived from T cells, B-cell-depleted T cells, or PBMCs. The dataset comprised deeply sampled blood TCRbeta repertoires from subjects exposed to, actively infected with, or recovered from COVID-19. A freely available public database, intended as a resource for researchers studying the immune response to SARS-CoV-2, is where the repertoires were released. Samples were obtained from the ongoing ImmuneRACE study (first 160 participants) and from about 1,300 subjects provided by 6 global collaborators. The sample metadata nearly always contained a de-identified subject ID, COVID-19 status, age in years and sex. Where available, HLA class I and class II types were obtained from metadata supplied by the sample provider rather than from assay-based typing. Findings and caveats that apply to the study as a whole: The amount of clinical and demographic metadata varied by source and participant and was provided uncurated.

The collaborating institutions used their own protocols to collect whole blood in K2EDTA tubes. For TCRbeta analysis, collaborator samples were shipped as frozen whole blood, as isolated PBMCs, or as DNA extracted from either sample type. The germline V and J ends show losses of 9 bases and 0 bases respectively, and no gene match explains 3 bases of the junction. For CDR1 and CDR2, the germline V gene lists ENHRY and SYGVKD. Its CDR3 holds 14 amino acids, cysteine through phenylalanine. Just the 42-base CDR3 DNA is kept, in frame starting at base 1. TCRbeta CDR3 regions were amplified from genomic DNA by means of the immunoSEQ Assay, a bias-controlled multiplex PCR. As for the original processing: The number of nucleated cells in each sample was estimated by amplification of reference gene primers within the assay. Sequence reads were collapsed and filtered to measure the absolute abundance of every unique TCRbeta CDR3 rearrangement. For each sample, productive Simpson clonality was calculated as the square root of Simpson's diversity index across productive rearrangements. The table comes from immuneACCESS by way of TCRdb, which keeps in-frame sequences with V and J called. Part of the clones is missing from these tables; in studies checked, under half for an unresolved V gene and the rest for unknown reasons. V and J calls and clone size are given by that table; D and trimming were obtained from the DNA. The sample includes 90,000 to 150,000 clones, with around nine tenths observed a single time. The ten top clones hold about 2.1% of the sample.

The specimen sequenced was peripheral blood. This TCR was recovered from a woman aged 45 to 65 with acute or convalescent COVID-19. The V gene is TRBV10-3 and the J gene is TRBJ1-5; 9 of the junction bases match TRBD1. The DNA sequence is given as TGTGCCATTCGGGACAGGGATAGCAATCAGCCCCAGCATTTT. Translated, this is CAIRDRDSNQPQHF.